This T cell receptor beta chain was identified in a study of cytomegalovirus exposure and HLA in healthy donors. Overall study findings and caveats: Rarity characterized most TCR sequences, yet some public TCRs appeared in many donors.

Data came from immunoSEQ multiplex PCR; TCRdb stores just in-frame clones and leaves some out. The table includes about 43,000 clones, about 93% detected once. This clone appeared a single time. The antigen remains unidentified. The sequence was collected from a man younger than 35 in good health and CMV-seronegative. Sequences were obtained from PBMCs.

The CDR3, as DNA: TGTGCCAGCAGCGTAGGGACAGGGGGCACTGAAGCTTTCTTT. Translating gives CASSVGTGGTEAFF. The V and J genes are TRBV9 and TRBJ1-1; 10 bases fit TRBD1. There are 14 residues in the CDR3. V shed 0 bases, J shed 4 bases, and the junction held 0 bases outside the gene matches. Per germline, CDR1 SGDLS and CDR2 YYNGEE.